This T cell receptor beta chain was profiled in a study of OX40 agonist ivuxolimab in advanced cancers. Study-wide background: Every 2 weeks, ivuxolimab was infused into the patients intravenously at between 0.01 and 10 mg/kg. Recorded diagnoses for dose-escalation patients were hepatocellular carcinoma, melanoma, renal cell or head and neck cancer.

The CDR3 runs 14 residues. Germline CDR1 LNHDA, CDR2 SQIVND (reference sequence). Between the trimmed V and J ends, which lost 1 base and 4 bases, there was a span of 11 bases. Using immunoSEQ multiplex PCR, the repertoire was profiled, and TCRdb retains in-frame clones only, with some absent. The sample consists of 75,000 to 100,000 clones, 80% to 95% of them appearing once. The V gene is TRBV19, the J gene TRBJ2-7; the D gene is possibly TRBD1 (5 bases). This TCR was sampled from an adult with an advanced solid tumor such as melanoma, head and neck, liver or kidney cancer. The sequenced sample was CD4+ or CD8+ T cells sorted from blood, obtained in a trial of the OX40 agonist ivuxolimab. Here the CDR3 DNA reads TGTGCCAGTAGTATAGCAGGGTCCGGGTACGAGCAGTACTTC. It translates to CASSIAGSGYEQYF.